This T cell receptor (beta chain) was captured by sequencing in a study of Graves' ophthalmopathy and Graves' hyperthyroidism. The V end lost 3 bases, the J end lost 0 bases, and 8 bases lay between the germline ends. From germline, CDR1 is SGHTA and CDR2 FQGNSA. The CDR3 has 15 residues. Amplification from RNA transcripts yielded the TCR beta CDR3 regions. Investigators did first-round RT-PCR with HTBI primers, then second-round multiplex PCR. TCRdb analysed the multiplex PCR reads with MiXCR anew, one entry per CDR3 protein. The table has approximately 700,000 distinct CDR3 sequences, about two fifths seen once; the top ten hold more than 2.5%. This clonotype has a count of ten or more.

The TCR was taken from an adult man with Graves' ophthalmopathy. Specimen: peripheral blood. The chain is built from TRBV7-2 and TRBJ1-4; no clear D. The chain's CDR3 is CASSFTESTNEKLFF. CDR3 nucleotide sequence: TGTGCCAGCAGCTTTACAGAGTCAACTAATGAAAAACTGTTTTTT.